The 24 T cell receptor beta chains given below trace back to one sample, sequenced in a study of OX40 agonist ivuxolimab in advanced cancers. Only in-frame clones appear in the TCRdb table, and some are missing; sequencing was by immunoSEQ multiplex PCR. The sample records 84,000 or so clones, 94% being singletons. The specimen was CD4+ or CD8+ T cells sorted from blood, collected in a trial of the OX40 agonist ivuxolimab. These TCRs come from an adult with an advanced solid tumor such as melanoma, head and neck, liver or kidney cancer.

This sequence joins TRBV27 and TRBJ2-7, with 8 bases lining up with TRBD1. The germline V gene has CDR1 MNHEY and CDR2 SMNVEV (reference sequence). V trimming: 2 bases; J trimming: 2 bases; junction bases outside the gene matches: 8. This CDR3 comprises 16 residues. The CDR3 coding sequence is TGTGCCAGCAGTTTAAGGGCGCAGGGGGCTCCCTACGAGCAGTACTTC. This sequence encodes CASSLRAQGAPYEQYF.

This clone was picked up one time. CDR3 in DNA: TGTGCCAGCAGCCTCCCCTTGGGGGGGGCGACCGGGGAGCTGTTTTTT. Amino acid sequence: CASSLPLGGATGELFF. The J gene is TRBJ2-2, the V gene TRBV9; weak D call: TRBD2 (7 bases). The ends were cut back, 4 bases at V and 5 bases at J, with 18 bases in the middle. The length of the CDR3 is 16 residues. CDR1 is SGDLS, CDR2 YYNGEE, per germline.

CDR3 amino acids: CASMGEGATRIQYF. CDR3 coding DNA: TGTGCCAGTATGGGGGAGGGGGCTACGCGCATTCAGTACTTC. The V and J genes are TRBV19 and TRBJ2-4, with D perhaps matching TRBD1 or TRBD2 (7 bases each). Looked up from germline, CDR1 is LNHDA and CDR2 is SQIVND (reference sequence). V dropped 7 bases and J dropped 9 bases, with 19 bases sitting between them. CDR3 length: 14 amino acids.

This chain joins TRBV18 and TRBJ2-1; tentative D call: TRBD1 (6 bases). This CDR3 has 15 amino acids. V lost 3 bases and J lost 0, with 9 bases in between. The germline V gene has CDR1 KGHSH and CDR2 LQKENI. The CDR3 DNA follows: TGTGCCAGCTCACCTACAGGGAGCTCCTACAATGAGCAGTTCTTC. This gives the protein CASSPTGSSYNEQFF.

This chain uses TRBV18 with TRBJ2-7; D remains ambiguous. From germline, CDR1 is KGHSH and CDR2 LQKENI. The CDR3 has 13 amino acids. The V end lost 3 bases, the J end lost 3 bases, and 9 bases lay between the germline ends. The CDR3 region is CASSPPQSYEQYF. CDR3 bases: TGTGCCAGCTCACCGCCACAAAGCTACGAGCAGTACTTC. Filled out from reference TRBV18 and TRBJ2-7, the complete variable domain reads NAGVMQNPRHLVRRRGQEARLRCSPMKGHSHVYWYRQLPEEGLKFMVYLQKENIIDESGMPKERFSAEFPKEGPSILRIQQVVRGDSAAYFCASSPPQSYEQYFGPGTRLTVT.

This clone occurred once. This chain connects TRBV28 to TRBJ2-7, with D perhaps matching TRBD1 (5 bases). CDR3 length: 18 amino acids. Trimming removed 7 bases from V and 2 bases from J, with 27 bases in between. Germline V gene data show CDR1 as MDHEN and CDR2 as SYDVKM. The CDR3 reads CASKVDSPDTIVPYEQYF. As DNA, the CDR3 is TGTGCCAGCAAGGTAGATTCACCGGACACGATTGTTCCCTACGAGCAGTACTTC.

V and J are TRBV2 and TRBJ2-5, with TRBD2 matching 10 bases. The CDR3 loop spans 18 amino acids. Germline CDR1 SNHLY, CDR2 FYNNEI. V trimming: 2 bases; J trimming: 2 bases; junction bases outside the gene matches: 11. The CDR3 DNA reads as TGTGCCAGCAGTGAATTACACCTAGCGGGAGTAGAACAAGAGACCCAGTACTTC. Its protein product is CASSELHLAGVEQETQYF.

The genes are TRBV6-5 and TRBJ2-2; a weak D match, TRBD2 (5 bases). This CDR3 comprises 13 residues. Germline CDR1 and CDR2: MNHEY and SVGAGI. V gave up 8 bases and J gave up 5 bases, with 12 bases separating them. The CDR3 loop reads CASSRGMTGELFF. The CDR3 DNA reads TGTGCCAGCTCCCGAGGGATGACCGGGGAGCTGTTTTTT.

V is TRBV29-1 and J is TRBJ1-5; 8 nucleotides line up with TRBD1. In germline, CDR1 is SQVTM, CDR2 ANQGSEA. This CDR3 is built from 15 residues. The J segment lost 4 bases and the V segment lost 4 bases, leaving 9 bases of the junction unmatched. The CDR3 sequence: CSVVLPGGSNQPQHF. The CDR3 nucleotides read TGCAGCGTTGTTCTACCAGGGGGCTCAAATCAGCCCCAGCATTTT.

The genes are TRBV18 and TRBJ2-7; 9 bases fit TRBD1. Trimming cost V 3 bases and J 7 bases; bases outside gene matches: 10. CDR1 KGHSH and CDR2 LQKENI come from the germline V gene. The CDR3 extends over 15 amino acids. The CDR3 bases are TGTGCCAGCTCACCCCCGACAGGGGGTTCGTGGGAGCAGTACTTC. It is translated as CASSPPTGGSWEQYF.

The chain recombines TRBV7-3 with TRBJ2-1; tentative D call: TRBD2 (6 bases). This CDR3 has 12 residues. V dropped 5 bases and J dropped 9 bases, with 11 bases sitting between them. The germline gives CDR1 SGHTA, CDR2 FQGTGA. CDR3 DNA: TGTGCCAGCAGCACCCGAGCGGGTGAGCAGTTCTTC. As protein: CASSTRAGEQFF. The full variable domain, with the rest looked up from reference TRBV7-3 and TRBJ2-1, is GAGVSQTPSNKVTEKGKYVELRCDPISGHTALYWYRQSLGQGPEFLIYFQGTGAADDSGLPNDRFFAVRPEGSVSTLKIQRTERGDSAVYLCASSTRAGEQFFGPGTRLTVL.

The chain is built from TRBV27 and TRBJ2-7, with a tentative D call TRBD2 (6 bases). The V and J ends lost 7 bases and 4 bases respectively, with 14 bases between them. Per the germline V gene, CDR1 is MNHEY and CDR2 is SMNVEV (reference sequence). The CDR3 covers 13 residues. The CDR3 reads CASTNGAGYEQYF. In nucleotides, the CDR3 is TGTGCCAGCACGAACGGGGCGGGATACGAGCAGTACTTC.

The rearrangement joins TRBV11-3 to TRBJ2-7, with D unresolved. This CDR3 comprises 12 residues. Trimming pared 3 bases from V and 2 bases from J, leaving 5 bases between. Germline CDR1 SGHNT, CDR2 YENEEA. The CDR3 spells CASSFLAYEQYF. CDR3 DNA sequence: TGTGCCAGCAGCTTCTTGGCCTACGAGCAGTACTTC.

The chain uses TRBV27 and TRBJ2-3; 10 nucleotides align to TRBD2. The V gene end was trimmed by 2 bases and the J gene end by 4 bases; junction bases not matched to a gene: 3. The V gene's germline CDR1 is MNHEY and CDR2 SMNVEV (reference sequence). The CDR3 has 15 amino acids. The CDR3 loop reads CASSLLLAGADTQYF. The CDR3 DNA is TGTGCCAGCAGTTTACTTCTAGCGGGGGCAGATACGCAGTATTTT.

The V call is TRBV15, the J call TRBJ2-1, with 12 bases identical to TRBD2. With V trimmed by 2 bases and J by 0 bases, 8 bases remained unmatched. Germline lookup yields CDR1 LNHNV and CDR2 YYDKDF (reference sequence). There are 19 residues in the CDR3. DNA for the CDR3: TGTGCCACCAGCAGACCGGGACTAGCGGGTCTCCCCTCCTACAATGAGCAGTTCTTC. Its protein is CATSRPGLAGLPSYNEQFF.

This chain uses TRBV6-1 with TRBJ2-7, with 10 bases aligning to TRBD2. Germline loops: CDR1 MNHNS, CDR2 SASEGT. This CDR3 contains 16 residues. Trimming at V came to 4 bases and at J to 5 bases, leaving 11 bases not matched to a gene. The CDR3 here is CASSGTSGTFLNEQYF. The CDR3, as DNA: TGTGCCAGCAGTGGCACTAGCGGGACGTTTTTAAACGAGCAGTACTTC.

The J gene is TRBJ1-5, the V gene TRBV6-1, with TRBD1 matching over 8 bases. This CDR3 has 19 residues. The V gene's germline CDR1 is MNHNS and CDR2 SASEGT. After removal of 0 bases from V and 0 bases from J, the junction contained 10 bases not matched to a gene. CDR3 nucleotide sequence: TGTGCCAGCAGTGAAGCGCTCGGGACAGGAACGTATAGCAATCAGCCCCAGCATTTT. It translates to CASSEALGTGTYSNQPQHF.

This chain connects TRBV11-3 to TRBJ2-1; D perhaps matches TRBD1 (7 bases). This CDR3 has 16 amino acids. V lost 8 bases and J 3 bases, leaving 20 bases between the germline ends. The germline CDR1 and CDR2 sequences are SGHNT and YENEEA. CDR3 nucleotides: TGTGCCAGCTCTTCAGGGGGAGGCCTTATCTACAATGAGCAGTTCTTC. Translated: CASSSGGGLIYNEQFF. The full variable domain, its missing parts supplied by reference TRBV11-3 and TRBJ2-1, is EAGVVQSPRYKIIEKKQPVAFWCNPISGHNTLYWYLQNLGQGPELLIRYENEEAVDDSQLPKDRFSAERLKGVDSTLKIQPAELGDSAVYLCASSSGGGLIYNEQFFGPGTRLTVL.

This chain joins TRBV19 and TRBJ1-5; no reliable D call. Per germline, CDR1 LNHDA and CDR2 SQIVND (reference sequence). The CDR3 covers 13 residues. V lost 3 bases and J 2 bases, leaving 5 bases between the germline ends. The CDR3 reads CASSISGNQPQHF. The CDR3 DNA follows: TGTGCCAGTAGTATCTCCGGCAATCAGCCCCAGCATTTT. The entire variable domain, with the rest obtained from reference TRBV19 and TRBJ1-5, is as follows: DGGITQSPKYLFRKEGQNVTLSCEQNLNHDAMYWYRQDPGQGLRLIYYSQIVNDFQKGDIAEGYSVSREKKESFPLTVTSAQKNPTAFYLCASSISGNQPQHFGDGTRLSIL.

J is TRBJ2-7 and V is TRBV6-1; 12 positions match TRBD2. V trimming: 5 bases; J trimming: 2 bases; junction bases outside the gene matches: 4. From germline, CDR1 is MNHNS and CDR2 SASEGT. There are 15 residues in the CDR3. In DNA form, the CDR3 reads TGTGCCAGCAGTAGACTAGCGGGAGAGGCCTACGAGCAGTACTTC. Translation: CASSRLAGEAYEQYF.

This clone was observed a few times. The chain is built from TRBV7-3 and TRBJ1-1; D may be TRBD1 (5 bases). Germline CDR1 reads SGHTA; CDR2 reads FQGTGA. The CDR3 is 15 amino acids. Trimming left V 2 bases short and J 3 bases short, with 13 bases between. The chain's CDR3 is CASSLVAGGDTEAFF. The CDR3, as DNA: TGTGCCAGCAGCTTAGTGGCCGGGGGGGACACTGAAGCTTTCTTT.

The rearrangement uses TRBV9 and TRBJ2-1; 7 bases match TRBD2. Looked up from germline, CDR1 is SGDLS and CDR2 is YYNGEE. The CDR3 is made up of 17 amino acids. V gave up 4 bases and J gave up 2 bases; unmatched junction bases: 12. The CDR3 loop is CASSLYAGDPTYNEQFF. The CDR3 nucleotides are TGTGCCAGCAGCCTCTACGCGGGGGACCCCACCTACAATGAGCAGTTCTTC.

This clone was seen more than once but under ten times. The chain recombines TRBV4-2 with TRBJ1-2; 8 bases fit TRBD1. The CDR3 runs to 16 residues. From germline, CDR1 is LGHNA and CDR2 YNFKEQ. V shed 4 bases and J 6 bases; nucleotides not matched to a gene: 13. This chain's CDR3 is CASSLETGAEGHGYTF. The CDR3 DNA sequence: TGTGCCAGCAGCCTAGAGACAGGGGCTGAGGGTCATGGCTACACCTTC.

The chain employs TRBV6-6 and TRBJ2-7, with TRBD2 matching 9 bases. CDR1 and CDR2 (germline): MNHNY, SVGAGI (reference sequence). CDR3 length equals 15 residues. After removal of 11 bases from V and 7 bases from J, the junction contained 18 bases not matched to a gene. In DNA, the CDR3 is TGTGCCGGGGCTTTTGGCGCTAGCGGGACTCTTGAGCAGTACTTC. It specifies CAGAFGASGTLEQYF.